The next 12 T cell receptor beta chains were all read from a single sample in a study of Ad26.COV2.S vaccination and SARS-CoV-2 variants. Regarding treatment: some 20 received Ad26.COV2.S at low or high dose, single or two shots; 5 received placebo; per-sample allocation not given. Sampling was done on day 63 after the first vaccine or placebo injection. Libraries were prepared by immunoSEQ multiplex PCR; TCRdb keeps only in-frame clonotypes and omits some of them. The sample yields more than 300,000 clones, about 86% seen once. The specimen comprised peripheral blood, sampled in a trial of Ad26.COV2.S vaccine versus placebo. The receptor source for this set is a person aged 18-60 years who received the Ad26.COV2.S COVID-19 vaccine or a placebo.

The V and J genes are TRBV2 and TRBJ2-1; D is unresolved. The V and J ends lost 4 bases and 8 bases respectively, with 9 bases between them. CDR3 size: 12 residues. Germline assignment: CDR1 SNHLY and CDR2 FYNNEI. The CDR3 loop is CASSVAFDEQFF. CDR3 in DNA: TGTGCCAGCAGTGTTGCCTTTGATGAGCAGTTCTTC.

The chain recombines TRBV2 with TRBJ1-5; 7 nucleotides match TRBD1. This CDR3 has 17 amino acids. Germline CDR1 reads SNHLY; CDR2 reads FYNNEI. V shed 4 bases and J 3 bases; nucleotides not matched to a gene: 12. The CDR3 nucleotides read TGTGCCAGCAGTGGTGCGACAGGGCCCTTCGACAATCAGCCCCAGCATTTT. This codes for CASSGATGPFDNQPQHF.

The chain is built from TRBV7-2 and TRBJ1-2; D might be TRBD1 (5 bases). The V gene lost 5 bases and the J gene lost 4 bases, with 17 bases spanning the gap. From germline, CDR1 is SGHTA and CDR2 FQGNSA. This CDR3 is 15 amino acids long. This chain's CDR3 is CASSLSRQTPYGYTF. CDR3 bases: TGTGCCAGCAGCCTAAGCCGACAGACACCCTATGGCTACACCTTC.

The chain joins TRBV6-1 to TRBJ1-6; weak D call: TRBD1 (6 bases). Germline CDR1 reads MNHNS; CDR2 reads SASEGT. Trimming left V 2 bases short and J 0 bases short, with 8 bases between. This CDR3 has 16 amino acids. This chain's CDR3 is CASSERGNSYNSPLHF. The CDR3 DNA reads TGTGCCAGCAGTGAAAGGGGGAACTCCTATAATTCACCCCTCCACTTT.

The V call is TRBV27, the J call TRBJ1-2, with D possibly matching TRBD1 (6 bases). CDR1 and CDR2 (germline): MNHEY, SMNVEV (reference sequence). The length of the CDR3 is 17 residues. V was clipped by 6 bases and J by 5 bases, with 25 bases between them. The CDR3 spells CASSPLSPQGPVYGYTF. CDR3 coding DNA: TGTGCCAGCAGCCCCTTGTCCCCACAGGGACCGGTTTATGGCTACACCTTC.

The CDR3 loop is CATTRQGGFSPLHF. In DNA form, the CDR3 reads TGTGCCACCACCCGACAGGGCGGCTTCTCACCCCTCCACTTT. The chain has TRBV6-5 and TRBJ1-6, with TRBD1 matching 7 bases. Germline V gives CDR1 MNHEY, CDR2 SVGAGI. Trimming at V came to 10 bases and at J to 10 bases, leaving 13 bases not matched to a gene. The CDR3 contains 14 residues.

The table lists this clone with a few counts. The chain links TRBV27 to TRBJ2-7; 12 nucleotides match TRBD2. The CDR3 totals 17 residues. Germline V gene lookup returns CDR1 MNHEY and CDR2 SMNVEV (reference sequence). V was clipped by 3 bases and J by 7 bases; unmatched bases: 13. This chain's CDR3 is CASSFRRPTSGGGEQYF. For the CDR3, the DNA is TGTGCCAGCAGTTTTCGGCGGCCGACTAGCGGGGGTGGGGAGCAGTACTTC.

The J gene is TRBJ2-7, the V gene TRBV19; D possibly corresponds to TRBD1 (5 bases). Germline V gene lookup returns CDR1 LNHDA and CDR2 SQIVND (reference sequence). This CDR3 contains 13 residues. Between the trimmed V and J ends, which lost 5 bases and 5 bases, there was a span of 13 bases. CDR3 in amino acids: CASSRQGINEQYF. Written as DNA, the CDR3 is TGTGCCAGTAGTCGGCAGGGTATTAACGAGCAGTACTTC.

This rearrangement joins TRBV5-6 to TRBJ1-5; D gene ambiguous. The CDR3 length is 16 residues. Trimming stripped 0 bases from V and 5 bases from J, with 15 bases between. The germline gives CDR1 SGHDT, CDR2 YYEEEE. The CDR3 region has the DNA TGTGCCAGCAGCTTGGTAGCGGGTGCGGTCCATCAGCCCCAGCATTTT. Translated, it gives CASSLVAGAVHQPQHF.

CDR3 bases: TGTGCCAGCAGCTTCGGACTAGCGGGGGCCTATTATGAGCAGTTCTTC. It yields the protein CASSFGLAGAYYEQFF. This chain links TRBV7-2 with TRBJ2-1; the match to TRBD2 covers 13 bases. Trimming cost V 3 bases and J 8 bases; bases outside gene matches: 7. The germline CDR1 and CDR2 sequences are SGHTA and FQGNSA. There are 16 residues in the CDR3.

The rearrangement uses TRBV7-9 and TRBJ2-3; 8 nucleotides match TRBD2. The CDR3 is made up of 17 amino acids. V was clipped by 4 bases and J by 3 bases; unmatched bases: 12. Germline V gene sequence: CDR1 SEHNR, CDR2 FQNEAQ (reference sequence). The CDR3 spells CASSSLGTRGHTDTQYF. CDR3 nucleotides: TGTGCCAGCAGCTCCCTCGGGACTAGGGGCCATACAGATACGCAGTATTTT.

This rearrangement joins TRBV5-4 to TRBJ2-4; D not certain. The CDR3 contains 14 residues. Trimming removed 2 bases from V and 4 bases from J, with 10 bases in between. The V gene's germline CDR1 is SGHNT and CDR2 YYREEE (reference sequence). Here the CDR3 reads CASSLQDGKNIQYF. The CDR3 DNA follows: TGTGCCAGCAGCTTACAAGACGGGAAAAACATTCAGTACTTC.